The clone carrying this T cell receptor beta chain was seen many times. The antigen is not known. These data belong to a study of blood T cells in healthy people across ages. Study-level results: More naive CD4+ cells and higher diversity marked long-lived donors relative to aged donors.

Russia was home to the donors, healthy Caucasian individuals aged roughly 6 to 100. Researchers collected about 9.7 milliliters of peripheral blood from every single donor. A J-beta primer mix and a sample-barcoded 5' primer were used in a second PCR of roughly 6 to 11 cycles. The template-switch adaptor was a 5' adaptor with 12 random nucleotides. It tagged each cDNA molecule. MiXCR, run by TCRdb on the 5' RACE reads, gives a single entry per CDR3 protein. The sample has 500,000 to 700,000 distinct CDR3 sequences, about 30% seen once. V was trimmed by 3 bases and J by 2 bases, leaving 14 bases between them. The CDR3 is 15 residues long. Per the germline V gene, CDR1 is SGHTA and CDR2 is FQGNSA.

The clonotype was recovered from an elderly woman in good health. Sample: blood. The J gene is TRBJ2-7, the V gene TRBV7-2; D assignment may be TRBD1 or TRBD2 (5 bases each). The CDR3, as DNA: TGTGCCAGCAGCTTTGGGACGAGGAGCGCCTACGAGCAGTACTTC. Amino acids: CASSFGTRSAYEQYF. The whole variable domain, remainder taken from reference TRBV7-2 and TRBJ2-7, is GAGVSQSPSNKVTEKGKDVELRCDPISGHTALYWYRQSLGQGLEFLIYFQGNSAPDKSGLPSDRFSAERTGGSVSTLTIQRTQQEDSAVYLCASSFGTRSAYEQYFGPGTRLTVT.